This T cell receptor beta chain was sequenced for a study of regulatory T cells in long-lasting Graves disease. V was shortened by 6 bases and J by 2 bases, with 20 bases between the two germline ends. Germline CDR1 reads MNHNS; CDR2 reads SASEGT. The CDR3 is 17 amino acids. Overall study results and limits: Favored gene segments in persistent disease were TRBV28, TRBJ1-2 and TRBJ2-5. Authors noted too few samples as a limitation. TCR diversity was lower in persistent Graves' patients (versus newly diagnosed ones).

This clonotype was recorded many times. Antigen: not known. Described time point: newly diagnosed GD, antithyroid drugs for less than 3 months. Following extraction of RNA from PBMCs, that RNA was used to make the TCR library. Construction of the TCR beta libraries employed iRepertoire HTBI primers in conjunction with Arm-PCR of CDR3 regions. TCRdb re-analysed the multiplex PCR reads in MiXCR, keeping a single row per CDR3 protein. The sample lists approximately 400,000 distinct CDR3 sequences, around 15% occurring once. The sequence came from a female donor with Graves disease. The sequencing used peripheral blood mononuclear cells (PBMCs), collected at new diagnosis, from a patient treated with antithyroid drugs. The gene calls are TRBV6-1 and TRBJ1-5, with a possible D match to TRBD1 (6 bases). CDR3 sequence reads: CASRPLEGGGGNQPQHF. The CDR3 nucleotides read TGTGCCAGCAGACCACTTGAGGGAGGGGGGGGCAATCAGCCCCAGCATTTT.